This T cell receptor (beta chain) was recovered during a study of T-cell memory formation after mild COVID-19. Each CDR3 protein gets one entry after TCRdb re-called the 5' RACE reads with MiXCR. The sample comprises 150,000 or so distinct CDR3 sequences, 14% of which are singletons, and around 14% rests with the top ten. There are many counts of this clonotype. V lost 2 bases, J lost 0 bases, and 10 bases lay in between. CDR1 and CDR2 (germline): SGHVS, FNYEAQ. This CDR3 is 15 amino acids long. The chain employs TRBV7-6 and TRBJ1-1, with a weak D call TRBD1 (5 bases). The source of this sequence is an adult woman who had mild COVID-19 (a few samples of this study predate the infection). Cell type and time point are not known. Sequences were obtained from PBMCs or a T cell subset sorted from them (not recorded which). Written as DNA, the CDR3 is TGTGCCAGCAGCTTATACCCAGGGCTGAACACTGAAGCTTTCTTT. Protein: CASSLYPGLNTEAFF.